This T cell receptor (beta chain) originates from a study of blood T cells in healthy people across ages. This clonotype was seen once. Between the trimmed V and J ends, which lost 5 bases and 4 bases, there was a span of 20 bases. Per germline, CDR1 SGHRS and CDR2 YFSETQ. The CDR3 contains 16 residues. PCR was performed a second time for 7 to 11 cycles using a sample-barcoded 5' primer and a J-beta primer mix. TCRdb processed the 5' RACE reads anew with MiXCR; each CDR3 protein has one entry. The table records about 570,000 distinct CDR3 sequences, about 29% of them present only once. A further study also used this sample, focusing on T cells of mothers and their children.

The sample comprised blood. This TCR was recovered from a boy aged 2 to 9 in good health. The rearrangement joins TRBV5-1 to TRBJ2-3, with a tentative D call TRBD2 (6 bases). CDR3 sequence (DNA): TGCGCCAGCAGACTGGGCGCTAGCGAAGTGGCAGATACGCAGTATTTT. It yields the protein CASRLGASEVADTQYF.